The following is a T cell receptor beta chain sequence with its context. Its antigen remains unidentified. The germline gives CDR1 SGDLS, CDR2 YYNGEE. The CDR3 contains 14 residues. The ends were cut back, 2 bases at V and 15 bases at J, with 21 bases in the middle. These data belong to a study of CD8 T cells in Susac syndrome. General observations from the study: When the CD4+ T cell repertoires of patients with Susac syndrome were examined, they did not show any clonal expansion.

TCR beta was sequenced from blood CD8+ and CD4+ T cells. Definite or probable Susac syndrome was diagnosed using recently defined diagnostic criteria. When the RNA was reverse transcribed, random hexamers were used with an input of roughly 0.45 to 1 ug. Each CDR3 protein gets one entry after TCRdb re-called the immunoSEQ multiplex PCR reads with MiXCR. Of roughly 250,000 distinct CDR3 sequences in the sample, 96% are singletons; the top ten hold approximately 0.094%. This sequence joins TRBV9 and TRBJ2-1, with D perhaps TRBD2 (6 bases). Specimen: CD4+ T cells from PBMCs. This clonotype was obtained from a human donor with Susac syndrome. CDR3 in amino acids: CASSVGDSRTSWFF. The CDR3 bases are TGTGCCAGCAGCGTTGGGGACTCGCGCACCTCGTGGTTCTTC.